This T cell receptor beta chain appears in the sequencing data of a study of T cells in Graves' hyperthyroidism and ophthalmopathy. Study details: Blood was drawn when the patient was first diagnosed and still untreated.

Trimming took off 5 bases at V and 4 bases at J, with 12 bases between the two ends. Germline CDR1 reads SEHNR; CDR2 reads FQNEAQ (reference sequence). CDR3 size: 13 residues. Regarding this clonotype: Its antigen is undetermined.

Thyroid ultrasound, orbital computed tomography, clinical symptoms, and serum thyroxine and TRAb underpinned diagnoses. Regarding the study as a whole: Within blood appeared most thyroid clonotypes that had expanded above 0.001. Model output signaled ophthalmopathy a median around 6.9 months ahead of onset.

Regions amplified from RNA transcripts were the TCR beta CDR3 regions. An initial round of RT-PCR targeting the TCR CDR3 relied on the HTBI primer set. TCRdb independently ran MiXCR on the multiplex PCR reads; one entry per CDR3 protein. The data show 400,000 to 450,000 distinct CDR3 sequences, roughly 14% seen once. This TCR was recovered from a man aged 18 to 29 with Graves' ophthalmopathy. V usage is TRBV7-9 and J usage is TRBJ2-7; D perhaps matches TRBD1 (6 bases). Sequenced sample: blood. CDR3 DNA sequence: TGTGCCAGCAGCGTGGACAGCGGATACGAGCAGTACTTC. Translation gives CASSVDSGYEQYF. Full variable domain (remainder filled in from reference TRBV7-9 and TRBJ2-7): DTGVSQNPRHKITKRGQNVTFRCDPISEHNRLYWYRQTLGQGPEFLTYFQNEAQLEKSRLLSDRFSAERPKGSFSTLEIQRTEQGDSAMYLCASSVDSGYEQYFGPGTRLTVT.